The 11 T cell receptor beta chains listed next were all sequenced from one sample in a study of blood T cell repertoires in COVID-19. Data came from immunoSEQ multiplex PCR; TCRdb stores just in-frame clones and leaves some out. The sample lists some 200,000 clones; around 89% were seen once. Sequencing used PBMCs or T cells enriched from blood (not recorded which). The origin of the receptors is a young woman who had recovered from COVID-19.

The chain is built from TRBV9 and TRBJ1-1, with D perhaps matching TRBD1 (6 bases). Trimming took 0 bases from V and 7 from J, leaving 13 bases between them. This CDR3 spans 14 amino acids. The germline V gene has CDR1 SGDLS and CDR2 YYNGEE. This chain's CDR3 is CASSVGYRVDEAFF. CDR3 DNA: TGTGCCAGCAGCGTAGGGTACAGGGTTGATGAAGCTTTCTTT.

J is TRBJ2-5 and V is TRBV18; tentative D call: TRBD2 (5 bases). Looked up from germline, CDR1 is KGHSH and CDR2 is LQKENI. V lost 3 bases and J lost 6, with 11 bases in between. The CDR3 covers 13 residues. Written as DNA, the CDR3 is TGTGCCAGCTCACCCGCGGGCGGGCAGACCCAGTACTTC. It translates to CASSPAGGQTQYF.

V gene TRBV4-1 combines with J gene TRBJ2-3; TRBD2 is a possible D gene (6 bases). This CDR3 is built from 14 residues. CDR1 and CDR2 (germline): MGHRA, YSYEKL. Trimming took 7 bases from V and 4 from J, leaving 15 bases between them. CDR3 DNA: TGCGCCAGCAAGTGGACCGCGGGGTCAGATACGCAGTATTTT. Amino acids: CASKWTAGSDTQYF.

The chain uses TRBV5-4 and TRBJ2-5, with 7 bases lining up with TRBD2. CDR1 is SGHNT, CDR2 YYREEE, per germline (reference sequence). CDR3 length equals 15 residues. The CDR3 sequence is CAHSFRRGDIVTQYF. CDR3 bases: TGTGCGCACAGCTTCCGACGGGGGGATATCGTGACCCAGTACTTC. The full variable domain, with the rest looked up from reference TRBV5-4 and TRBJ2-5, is ETGVTQSPTHLIKTRGQQVTLRCSSQSGHNTVSWYQQALGQGPQFIFQYYREEENGRGNFPPRFSGLQFPNYSSELNVNALELDDSALYLCAHSFRRGDIVTQYFGPGTRLLVL.

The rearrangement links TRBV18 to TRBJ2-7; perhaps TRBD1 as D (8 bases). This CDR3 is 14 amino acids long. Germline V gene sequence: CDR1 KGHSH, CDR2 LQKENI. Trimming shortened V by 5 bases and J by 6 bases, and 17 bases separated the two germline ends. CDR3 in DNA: TGTGCCAGCTCATCGCTGACAGGGGAGGGCGAGCAGTACTTC. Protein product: CASSSLTGEGEQYF.

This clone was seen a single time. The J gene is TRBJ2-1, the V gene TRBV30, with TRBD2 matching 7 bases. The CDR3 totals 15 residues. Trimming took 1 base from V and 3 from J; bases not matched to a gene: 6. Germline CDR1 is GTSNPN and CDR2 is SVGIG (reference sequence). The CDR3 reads CAWSGFRTSYNEQFF. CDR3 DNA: TGTGCCTGGAGTGGCTTTAGGACTAGCTACAATGAGCAGTTCTTC.

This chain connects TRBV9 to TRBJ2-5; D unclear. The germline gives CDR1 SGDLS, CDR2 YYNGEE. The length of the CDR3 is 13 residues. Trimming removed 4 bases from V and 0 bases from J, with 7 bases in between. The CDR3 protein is CASSPRDQETQYF. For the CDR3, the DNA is TGTGCCAGCAGCCCCCGGGACCAAGAGACCCAGTACTTC.

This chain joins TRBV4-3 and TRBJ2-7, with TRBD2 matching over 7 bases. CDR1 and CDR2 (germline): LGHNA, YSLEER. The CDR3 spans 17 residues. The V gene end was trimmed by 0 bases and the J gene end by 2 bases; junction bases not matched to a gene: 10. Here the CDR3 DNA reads TGCGCCAGCAGCCAAGATCAGGGCGGGAGCCGGCCCTACGAGCAGTACTTC. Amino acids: CASSQDQGGSRPYEQYF.

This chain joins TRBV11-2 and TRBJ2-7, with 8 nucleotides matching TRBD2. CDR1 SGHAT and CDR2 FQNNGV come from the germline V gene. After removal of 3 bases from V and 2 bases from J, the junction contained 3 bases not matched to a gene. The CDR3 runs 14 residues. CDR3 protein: CASSFQRGPYEQYF. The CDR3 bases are TGTGCCAGCAGCTTTCAGCGGGGGCCCTACGAGCAGTACTTC.

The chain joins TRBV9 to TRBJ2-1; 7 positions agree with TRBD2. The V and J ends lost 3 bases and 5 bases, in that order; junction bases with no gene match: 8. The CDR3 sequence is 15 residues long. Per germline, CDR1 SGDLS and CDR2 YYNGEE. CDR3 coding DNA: TGTGCCAGCAGCGGCGGACTAGGATTAGACAATGAGCAGTTCTTC. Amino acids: CASSGGLGLDNEQFF. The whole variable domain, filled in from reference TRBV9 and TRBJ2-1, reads DSGVTQTPKHLITATGQRVTLRCSPRSGDLSVYWYQQSLDQGLQFLIQYYNGEERAKGNILERFSAQQFPDLHSELNLSSLELGDSALYFCASSGGLGLDNEQFFGPGTRLTVL.

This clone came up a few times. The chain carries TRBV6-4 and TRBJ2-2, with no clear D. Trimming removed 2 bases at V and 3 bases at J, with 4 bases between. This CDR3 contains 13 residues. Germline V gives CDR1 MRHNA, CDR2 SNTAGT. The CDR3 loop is CASSDVDTGELFF. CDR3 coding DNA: TGTGCCAGCAGTGACGTAGACACCGGGGAGCTGTTTTTT.